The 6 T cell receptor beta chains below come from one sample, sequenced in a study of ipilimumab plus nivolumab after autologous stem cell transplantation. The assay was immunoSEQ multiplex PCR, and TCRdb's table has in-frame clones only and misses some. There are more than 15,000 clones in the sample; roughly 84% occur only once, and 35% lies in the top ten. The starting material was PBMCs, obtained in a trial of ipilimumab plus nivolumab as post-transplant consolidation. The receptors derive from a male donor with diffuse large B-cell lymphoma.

DNA of the CDR3: TGCGCCAGCAGTTCCGCCCCAAGGGGGCAAGGAGATACGCAGTATTTT. It codes for CASSSAPRGQGDTQYF. The chain is built from TRBV5-1 and TRBJ2-3; 7 bases line up with TRBD1. Germline CDR1 reads SGHRS; CDR2 reads YFSETQ. CDR3 length: 16 amino acids. V lost 5 bases, J lost 5 bases, and 14 bases stayed unmatched.

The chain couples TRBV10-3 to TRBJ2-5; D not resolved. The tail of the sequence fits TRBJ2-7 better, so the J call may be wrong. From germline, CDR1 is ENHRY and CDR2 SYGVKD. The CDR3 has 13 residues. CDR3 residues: CAIAAYEVYEQYF. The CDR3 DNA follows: TGTGCCATCGCGGCATACGAAGTCTACGAGCAGTACTTC.

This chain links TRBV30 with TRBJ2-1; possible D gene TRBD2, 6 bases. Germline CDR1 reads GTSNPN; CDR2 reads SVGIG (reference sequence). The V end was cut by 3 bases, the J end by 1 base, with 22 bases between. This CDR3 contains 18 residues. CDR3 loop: CAWSKQPRRGGSYNEQFF. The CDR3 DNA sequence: TGTGCCTGGAGCAAACAGCCTCGGAGGGGCGGGTCCTACAATGAGCAGTTCTTC.

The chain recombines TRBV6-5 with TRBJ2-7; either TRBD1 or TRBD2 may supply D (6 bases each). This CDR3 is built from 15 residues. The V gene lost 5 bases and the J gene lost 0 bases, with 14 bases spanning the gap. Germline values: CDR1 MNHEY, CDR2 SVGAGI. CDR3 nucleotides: TGTGCCAGCAGTCTCGGAGGGGGTATCTCCTACGAGCAGTACTTC. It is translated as CASSLGGGISYEQYF.

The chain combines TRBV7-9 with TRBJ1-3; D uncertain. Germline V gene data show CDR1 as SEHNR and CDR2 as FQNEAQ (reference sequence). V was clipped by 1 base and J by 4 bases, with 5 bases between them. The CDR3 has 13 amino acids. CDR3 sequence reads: CASSLVEGNTIYF. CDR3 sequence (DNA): TGTGCCAGCAGCTTAGTTGAGGGAAACACCATATATTTT.

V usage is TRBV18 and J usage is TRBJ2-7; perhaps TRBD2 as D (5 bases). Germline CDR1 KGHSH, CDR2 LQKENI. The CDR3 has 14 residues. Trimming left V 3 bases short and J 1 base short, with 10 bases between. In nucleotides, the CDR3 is TGTGCCAGCTCACCTCTTGAGGGTTCCTACGAGCAGTACTTC. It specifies CASSPLEGSYEQYF.